The clone carrying this T cell receptor beta chain was seen repeatedly, ten times or more. Its antigen remains unknown. The TCRbeta library was prepared with unique molecular identifiers. One entry per CDR3 protein results from TCRdb running MiXCR on the PCR reads. The sample contains some 150,000 distinct CDR3 sequences, about 9% of which appear only once. The data were taken from a study of T-cell reconstitution after alpha-beta-depleted transplantation in children. Whole-study findings and limits: Reportedly, roughly two months post-transplant, alpha-beta T cells arose from several hundred expanded graft clones. One year post-transplant, T-cell counts and diversity were largely derived from T cells produced anew.

V lost 3 bases to trimming and J lost 5 bases, with 14 bases between them. CDR3 length: 14 amino acids. This sample comprised PBMCs, mostly from graft donor cells, obtained 180 days after TCRalphabeta/CD19-depleted stem cell transplant. The V call is TRBV12-3 or TRBV12-4, the J call TRBJ2-7; a possible D gene is TRBD2 (6 bases). This TCR was recovered from a female patient between 2 and 10 years old who had a stem cell transplant for congenital amegakaryocytic thrombocytopenia, so the T cells may come from the graft donor. CDR3 nucleotides: TGTGCCAGCAGTTTCACCGGGAGTCTTAACGAGCAGTACTTC. This translates into CASSFTGSLNEQYF.